This T cell receptor (beta chain) was captured by sequencing in a study of CD8 T cells in ankylosing spondylitis listed by TCRdb under 2017. Notes on the research overall: The study set out to find disease-linked TCR variants by profiling T cell receptor beta repertoires in ankylosing spondylitis patients and healthy donors. Samples of peripheral blood were taken, and for ankylosing spondylitis patients, synovial fluid was collected as well. The whole study cohort included over 85 healthy donors and around 24 ankylosing spondylitis patients.

About this clonotype itself: Its antigen is currently not known. No qualities accompany the bases; no much larger clone lies one base away.

Study-wide findings and limitations: Significant enrichment of the disease-linked clones was reported in matched synovial fluid samples from ankylosing spondylitis patients. The disease-linked clones showed a CD8+ phenotype and occurred at relatively low frequencies in peripheral blood. A TCR beta motif of fewer than 10 highly homologous amino acid variants appeared characteristic of blood from ankylosing spondylitis patients. Some TCR beta motif variants had previously been reported in synovial fluid and blood of reactive arthritis patients, which suggested common disease-initiation mechanisms.

The CDR3, cysteine through phenylalanine, is 19 amino acids long. Of the read, only the CDR3 DNA is kept; its 57 bases are in frame from base 1. As encoded in the germline V gene, CDR1 is MNHEY while CDR2 is SVGEGT. V is reduced by 0 bases and J by 0 bases, leaving a spacing of 21 bases between them. Instrument on record: Illumina HiSeq 2500. TCR beta libraries were prepared by quantitative 5'-RACE with molecular barcodes. As for how the authors treated the data: To identify disease-linked TCR variants, a new computational method was used, one built on a probabilistic model of VDJ rearrangement. Through fastp at Q25 and MiXCR, TCRdb rebuilt clones from the public reads, retaining in-frame beta chains. For every CDR3 protein sequence, its rows merge into one entry that carries the most common genes and DNA. The V and J calls reflect TCRdb's pipeline rather than the authors' work. Counted in this sample were 400,000 to 450,000 distinct CDR3 sequences; 17% of them appeared once. Just over 1% of the sample is in the top ten clones.

The sample comprised blood, either unsorted or a sorted T cell fraction (not recorded which). The chain is assembled from TRBV6-2 or TRBV6-3 and TRBJ2-7; D gene: possibly TRBD2, on 7 matching bases. The origin of this receptor is a male donor with ankylosing spondylitis. The CDR3 reads as follows: CASSYSTGATGGGSYEQYF. The DNA is as follows: TGTGCCAGCAGTTACTCGACGGGGGCGACTGGCGGGGGCTCCTACGAGCAGTACTTC.